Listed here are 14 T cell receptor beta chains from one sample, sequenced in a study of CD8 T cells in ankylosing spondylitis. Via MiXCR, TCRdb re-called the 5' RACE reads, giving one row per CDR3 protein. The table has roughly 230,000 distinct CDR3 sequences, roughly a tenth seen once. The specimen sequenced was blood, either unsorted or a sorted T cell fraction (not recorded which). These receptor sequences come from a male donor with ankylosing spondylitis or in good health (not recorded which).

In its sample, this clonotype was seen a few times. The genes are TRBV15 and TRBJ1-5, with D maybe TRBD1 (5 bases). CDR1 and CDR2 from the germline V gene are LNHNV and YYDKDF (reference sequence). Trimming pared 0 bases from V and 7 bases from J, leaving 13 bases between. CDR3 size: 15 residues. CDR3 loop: CATSRDSGRGQPQHF. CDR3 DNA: TGTGCCACCAGCAGAGATTCGGGTAGGGGCCAGCCCCAGCATTTT. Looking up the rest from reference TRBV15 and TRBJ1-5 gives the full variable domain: DAMVIQNPRYQVTQFGKPVTLSCSQTLNHNVMYWYQQKSSQAPKLLFHYYDKDFNNEADTPDNFQSRRPNTSFCFLDIRSPGLGDTAMYLCATSRDSGRGQPQHFGDGTRLSIL.

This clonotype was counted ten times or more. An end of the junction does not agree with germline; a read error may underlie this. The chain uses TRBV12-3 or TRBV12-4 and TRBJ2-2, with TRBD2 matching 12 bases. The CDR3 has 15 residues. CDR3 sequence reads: CASSLAGGPGGELFF. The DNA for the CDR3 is TGTGCCAGCAGTCTAGCGGGAGGGCCTGGCGGGGAGCTGTTTTTT.

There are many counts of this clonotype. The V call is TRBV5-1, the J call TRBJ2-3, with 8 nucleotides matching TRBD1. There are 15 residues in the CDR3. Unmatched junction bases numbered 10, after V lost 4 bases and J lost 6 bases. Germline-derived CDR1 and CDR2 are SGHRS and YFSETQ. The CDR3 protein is CASSHPSTGEDTQYF. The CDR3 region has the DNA TGCGCCAGCAGCCATCCTTCGACAGGGGAGGATACGCAGTATTTT.

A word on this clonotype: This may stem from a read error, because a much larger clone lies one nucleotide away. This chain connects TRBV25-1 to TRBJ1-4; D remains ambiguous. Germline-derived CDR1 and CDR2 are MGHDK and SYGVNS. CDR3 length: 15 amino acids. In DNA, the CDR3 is TGTGCCAGCAGTCGGGCCTCCGCAACTAATGAAAAACTGCTTTTT. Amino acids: CASSRASATNEKLLF.

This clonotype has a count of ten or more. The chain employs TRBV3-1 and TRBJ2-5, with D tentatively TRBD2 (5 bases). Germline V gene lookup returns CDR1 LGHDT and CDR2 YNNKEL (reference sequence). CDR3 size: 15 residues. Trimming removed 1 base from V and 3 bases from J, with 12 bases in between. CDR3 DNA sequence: TGTGCCAGCAGCCAAGGCCGCCAGCGGAAAGAGACCCAGTACTTC. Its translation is CASSQGRQRKETQYF.

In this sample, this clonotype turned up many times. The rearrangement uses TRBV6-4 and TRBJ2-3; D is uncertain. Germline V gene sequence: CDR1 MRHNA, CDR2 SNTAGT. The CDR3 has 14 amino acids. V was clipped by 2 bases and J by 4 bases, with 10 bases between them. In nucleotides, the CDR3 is TGTGCCAGCAGTGACGCCCTAGTATCAGATACGCAGTATTTT. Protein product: CASSDALVSDTQYF.

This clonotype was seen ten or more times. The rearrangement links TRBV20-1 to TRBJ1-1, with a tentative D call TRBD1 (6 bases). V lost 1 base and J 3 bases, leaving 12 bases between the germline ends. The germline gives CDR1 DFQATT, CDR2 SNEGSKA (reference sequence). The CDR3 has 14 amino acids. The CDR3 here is CSARVGGVDTEAFF. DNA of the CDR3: TGCAGTGCTAGAGTAGGGGGTGTGGACACTGAAGCTTTCTTT.

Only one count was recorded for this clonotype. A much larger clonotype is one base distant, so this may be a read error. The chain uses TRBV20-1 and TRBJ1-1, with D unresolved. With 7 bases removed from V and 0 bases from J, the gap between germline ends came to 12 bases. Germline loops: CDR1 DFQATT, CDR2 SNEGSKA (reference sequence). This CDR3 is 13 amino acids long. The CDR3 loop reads CSVPGPVNTEAFF. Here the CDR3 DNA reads TGCAGTGTTCCAGGACCGGTGAACACTGAAGCTTTCTTT.

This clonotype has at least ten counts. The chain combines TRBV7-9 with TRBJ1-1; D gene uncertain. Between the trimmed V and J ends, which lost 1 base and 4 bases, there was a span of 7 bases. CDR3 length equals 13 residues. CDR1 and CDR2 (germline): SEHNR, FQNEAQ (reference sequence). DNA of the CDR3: TGTGCCAGCAGCTTAGGGGCGGCCACTGAAGCTTTCTTT. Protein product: CASSLGAATEAFF.

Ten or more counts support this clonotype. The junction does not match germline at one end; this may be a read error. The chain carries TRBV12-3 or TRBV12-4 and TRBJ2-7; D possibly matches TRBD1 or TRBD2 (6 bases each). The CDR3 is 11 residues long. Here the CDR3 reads CASTTGGTKSF. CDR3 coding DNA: TGTGCCAGCACCACCGGAGGGACAAAGAGCTTC.

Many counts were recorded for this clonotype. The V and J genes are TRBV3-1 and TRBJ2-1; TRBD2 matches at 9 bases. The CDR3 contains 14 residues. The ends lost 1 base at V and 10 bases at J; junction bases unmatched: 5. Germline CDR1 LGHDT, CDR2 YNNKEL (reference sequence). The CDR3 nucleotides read TGTGCCAGCAGCCAAGGGGCTAGCGGGAACGAGCAGTTCTTC. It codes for CASSQGASGNEQFF.

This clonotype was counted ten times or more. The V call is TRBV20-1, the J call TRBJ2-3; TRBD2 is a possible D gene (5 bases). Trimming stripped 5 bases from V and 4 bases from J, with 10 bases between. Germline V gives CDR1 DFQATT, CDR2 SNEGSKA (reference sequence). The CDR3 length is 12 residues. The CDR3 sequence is CSAGGGADTQYF. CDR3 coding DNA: TGCAGTGCTGGAGGAGGCGCAGATACGCAGTATTTT.

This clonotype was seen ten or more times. DNA for the CDR3: TGTGCCAGCAGTTTAGTTGGGGGCGGTGAGCAGTTCTTC. Protein product: CASSLVGGGEQFF. The J gene is TRBJ2-1, the V gene TRBV12-3 or TRBV12-4; D might be TRBD1 (6 bases). V was shortened by 1 base and J by 9 bases, with 10 bases between the two germline ends. The CDR3 extends over 13 amino acids.

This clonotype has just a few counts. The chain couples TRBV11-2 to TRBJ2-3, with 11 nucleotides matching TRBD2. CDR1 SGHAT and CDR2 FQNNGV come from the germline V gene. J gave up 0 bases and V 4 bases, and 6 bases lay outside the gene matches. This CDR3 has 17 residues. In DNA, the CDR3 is TGTGCCAGCAGCTCCTACTGGACTAGCGGGAGCACAGATACGCAGTATTTT. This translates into CASSSYWTSGSTDTQYF.